This TCR beta chain was captured in a study of blood T cells in healthy people across ages. Notes on the study in general: Naive T cell percentage showed a strong correlation with the diversity of TCR beta.

This clonotype was picked up one time. What it binds is not known. The CDR3 extends over 15 amino acids. Losses at the gene ends were 1 base for V and 8 bases for J; bases not matched to a gene: 8. Germline assignment: CDR1 KGHSH and CDR2 LQKENI. The authors isolated at least 6 million PBMCs per sample. Together with a sample-barcoded 5' primer, a J-beta primer mix was included in a second PCR lasting roughly 6 to 12 cycles. Each cDNA molecule was tagged by a template-switch adaptor that had 12 random nucleotides. Each sample yielded at least 2.5 million CDR3-containing paired-end reads. TCRdb called the 5' RACE reads again in MiXCR, with one record for every CDR3 protein. The sample records about 640,000 distinct CDR3 sequences, around 38% being singletons.

This TCR derives from an elderly man in good health. The sequenced sample consisted of blood. The chain carries TRBV18 and TRBJ2-1; 7 positions match TRBD2. CDR3: CASSPRGSDSHEQFF. CDR3 nucleotides: TGTGCCAGCTCACCACGCGGGAGTGATTCCCATGAGCAGTTCTTC.